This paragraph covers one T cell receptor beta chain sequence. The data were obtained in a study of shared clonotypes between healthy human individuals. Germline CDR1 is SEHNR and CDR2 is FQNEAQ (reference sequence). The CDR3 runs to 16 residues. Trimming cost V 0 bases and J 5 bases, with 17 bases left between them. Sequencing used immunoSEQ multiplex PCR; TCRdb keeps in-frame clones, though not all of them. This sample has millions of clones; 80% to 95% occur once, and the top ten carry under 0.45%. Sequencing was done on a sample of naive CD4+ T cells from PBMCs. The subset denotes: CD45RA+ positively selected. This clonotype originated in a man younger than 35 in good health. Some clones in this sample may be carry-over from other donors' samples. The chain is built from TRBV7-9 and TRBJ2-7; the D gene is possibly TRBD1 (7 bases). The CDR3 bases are TGTGCCAGCAGCTTAGCGGAGGGACAGCCTGGGGACGAGCAGTACTTC. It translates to CASSLAEGQPGDEQYF.